Following are 20 T cell receptor beta chains from one sample sequenced in a study of shared clonotypes between healthy human individuals. Clones were sequenced by immunoSEQ multiplex PCR, and TCRdb holds only the in-frame ones, with some missing. The sample has some 2.1 million clones, over 85% seen once. It was CD45RO-negative cells, positively selected for CCR7, that made up naive CD8 cells, with terminally differentiated effector memory CD45RA+ cells excluded. Sequenced sample: naive CD8+ T cells sorted from blood. Receptor source: a man in his late teens or twenties in good health.

Concerning this clone itself: Other DNA sequences in this specimen translate into the identical CDR3. The rearrangement joins TRBV27 to TRBJ2-7; 7 bases are a match to TRBD1. The CDR3 loop spans 14 amino acids. Germline V gene data show CDR1 as MNHEY and CDR2 as SMNVEV (reference sequence). The V and J ends lost 2 bases and 2 bases, in that order; junction bases with no gene match: 3. CDR3: CASSLLGQTYEQYF. For the CDR3, the DNA is TGTGCCAGCAGTTTACTGGGACAGACCTACGAGCAGTACTTC.

In its sample, this clone was seen once. The chain employs TRBV13 and TRBJ1-3; 7 bases match TRBD1. The trim removed 2 bases at V and 2 bases at J, leaving 3 bases unmatched. The CDR3 totals 15 residues. CDR1 is PRHDT, CDR2 FYEKMQ, per germline (reference sequence). CDR3 loop: CASSLNRGAGNTIYF. The CDR3 coding sequence is TGTGCCAGCAGCTTAAACAGGGGAGCTGGAAACACCATATATTTT.

The rearrangement links TRBV4-2 to TRBJ2-1; perhaps TRBD2 as D (6 bases). The ends were cut back, 1 base at V and 1 base at J, with 14 bases in the middle. The CDR3 loop spans 17 amino acids. CDR1 and CDR2 (germline): LGHNA, YNFKEQ. CDR3 in DNA: TGTGCCAGCAGCCAAGTTACCGGGACTCCTTCCTACAATGAGCAGTTCTTC. Its translation is CASSQVTGTPSYNEQFF.

The chain couples TRBV27 to TRBJ1-6; TRBD1 agrees at 7 bases. Trimming took 4 bases from V and 10 from J; bases not matched to a gene: 10. Germline V gene sequence: CDR1 MNHEY, CDR2 SMNVEV (reference sequence). This CDR3 is built from 15 residues. The CDR3 DNA sequence: TGTGCCAGCAGTTCCCGACAGGGTGTAAACTCACCCCTCCACTTT. It yields the protein CASSSRQGVNSPLHF.

The chain couples TRBV5-1 to TRBJ2-7, with a weak D call TRBD1 (6 bases). Germline V gives CDR1 SGHRS, CDR2 YFSETQ. V shed 3 bases and J shed 3 bases, with 16 bases lying between them. This CDR3 contains 15 residues. The CDR3 DNA reads TGCGCCAGCAGCTCAACCGGGACAACACACTACGAGCAGTACTTC. Protein sequence: CASSSTGTTHYEQYF.

The chain combines TRBV13 with TRBJ2-3, with 7 bases identical to TRBD2. The CDR3 runs 15 residues. The germline V gene encodes CDR1 PRHDT and CDR2 FYEKMQ (reference sequence). Losses at the gene ends were 0 bases for V and 1 base for J; bases not matched to a gene: 1. The CDR3, as DNA: TGTGCCAGCAGCTTAGGCCGGGGGGGCACAGATACGCAGTATTTT. Its translation is CASSLGRGGTDTQYF.

V and J are TRBV5-5 and TRBJ1-1; D ambiguous. V shed 2 bases and J shed 4 bases, with 9 bases lying between them. Germline-derived CDR1 and CDR2 are SGHKS and YYEKEE (reference sequence). This CDR3 contains 13 residues. The CDR3 region is CASSFEGITEAFF. The CDR3 DNA reads TGTGCCAGCAGCTTCGAAGGCATCACTGAAGCTTTCTTT.

This chain connects TRBV11-2 to TRBJ2-5; TRBD1 aligns across 9 bases. The CDR3 consists of 18 residues. Germline V gene data show CDR1 as SGHAT and CDR2 as FQNNGV. V shed 5 bases, J shed 5 bases, and the junction held 18 bases outside the gene matches. The CDR3 DNA reads TGTGCCAGCAGCCGTCCCGGGACAGGGTTCAAACCCATCGAGACCCAGTACTTC. It encodes CASSRPGTGFKPIETQYF.

The chain combines TRBV27 with TRBJ1-1; D is unresolved. Looked up from germline, CDR1 is MNHEY and CDR2 is SMNVEV (reference sequence). V was trimmed by 4 bases and J by 3 bases, leaving 12 bases between them. This CDR3 has 14 amino acids. The CDR3 sequence is CASSWEGWDTEAFF. The CDR3 nucleotides read TGTGCCAGCAGTTGGGAGGGCTGGGACACTGAAGCTTTCTTT.

The chain joins TRBV5-6 to TRBJ1-2; tentatively, D is TRBD1 (6 bases). CDR1 and CDR2 (germline): SGHDT, YYEEEE. Between the trimmed V and J ends, which lost 7 bases and 9 bases, there was a span of 25 bases. The CDR3 has 15 amino acids. Written as DNA, the CDR3 is TGTGCCAGCCACGCAAAGGACAGTGATGCTTATAGCTACACCTTC. It specifies CASHAKDSDAYSYTF.

With regard to this clone: The sample carries other DNA sequences with the same CDR3. V usage is TRBV9 and J usage is TRBJ1-5, with 7 positions matching TRBD1. The V segment lost 3 bases and the J segment 4 bases; nucleotides outside the gene matches: 4. Germline V CDR1 and CDR2: SGDLS, YYNGEE. This CDR3 contains 14 residues. This CDR3 reads CASSATGTNQPQHF. DNA of the CDR3: TGTGCCAGCAGCGCGACAGGGACAAATCAGCCCCAGCATTTT.

The chain has TRBV7-9 and TRBJ2-5; D ambiguous. Germline V gene data show CDR1 as SEHNR and CDR2 as FQNEAQ (reference sequence). Trimming removed 1 base from V and 5 bases from J, with 11 bases in between. CDR3 length: 14 amino acids. The CDR3 coding sequence is TGTGCCAGCAGCTTAGAACAGAGCAAGGAGACCCAGTACTTC. It is translated as CASSLEQSKETQYF.

The CDR3 here is CASSASSGSVGELFF. The CDR3 nucleotides are TGTGCCAGTAGTGCGTCTAGCGGGAGTGTCGGGGAGCTGTTTTTT. The chain carries TRBV19 and TRBJ2-2, with 10 bases matching TRBD2. The V gene end was trimmed by 5 bases and the J gene end by 7 bases; junction bases not matched to a gene: 7. CDR1 LNHDA and CDR2 SQIVND come from the germline V gene (reference sequence). This CDR3 has 15 residues.

CDR3 bases: TGTGCCAGCAGCCATAGTACCCTCCGGGAGGACACCGGGGAGCTGTTTTTT. This sequence encodes CASSHSTLREDTGELFF. The V call is TRBV7-2, the J call TRBJ2-2; 7 bases match TRBD2. The V and J ends lost 5 bases and 3 bases, in that order; junction bases with no gene match: 12. The CDR3 sequence is 17 residues long. Germline-derived CDR1 and CDR2 are SGHTA and FQGNSA. The variable domain in full, completed from reference TRBV7-2 and TRBJ2-2, reads GAGVSQSPSNKVTEKGKDVELRCDPISGHTALYWYRQSLGQGLEFLIYFQGNSAPDKSGLPSDRFSAERTGGSVSTLTIQRTQQEDSAVYLCASSHSTLREDTGELFFGEGSRLTVL.

This chain links TRBV28 with TRBJ1-2, with D tentatively TRBD1 (6 bases). Germline V gene lookup returns CDR1 MDHEN and CDR2 SYDVKM. V was shortened by 2 bases and J by 8 bases, with 12 bases between the two germline ends. The CDR3 has 13 residues. CDR3 protein: CASSLQGRGGYTF. The CDR3 coding sequence is TGTGCCAGCAGTTTACAGGGGAGAGGAGGCTACACCTTC.

A word on this clone: This CDR3 is also generated by other DNA sequences in the sample. The chain uses TRBV6-5 and TRBJ2-7, with D perhaps TRBD1 (6 bases). The CDR3 length is 12 residues. V was trimmed by 3 bases and J by 4 bases, leaving 7 bases between them. CDR1 and CDR2 (germline): MNHEY, SVGAGI. DNA for the CDR3: TGTGCCAGCAGTTATAGGGGGTACGAGCAGTACTTC. This gives the protein CASSYRGYEQYF.

In regard to this clone: The sample has other DNA sequences that encode this CDR3 too. The chain has TRBV10-1 and TRBJ2-7; 7 nucleotides match TRBD2. CDR1 is WNHNN and CDR2 is SYGVQD in the germline V gene (reference sequence). V shed 3 bases and J 7 bases; nucleotides not matched to a gene: 3. This CDR3 has 12 amino acids. DNA for the CDR3: TGCGCCAGCAGTGACGTGGGAGGGGAGCAGTACTTC. Its protein product is CASSDVGGEQYF.

The V and J genes are TRBV5-6 and TRBJ1-1, with 7 bases identical to TRBD1. This CDR3 spans 14 amino acids. V lost 6 bases, J lost 5 bases, and 10 bases stayed unmatched. Germline V gene data show CDR1 as SGHDT and CDR2 as YYEEEE. In DNA form, the CDR3 reads TGTGCCAGCACCCAGGGAGGGGGCGGTACTGAAGCTTTCTTT. This sequence encodes CASTQGGGGTEAFF.

In its sample, this clone was seen once. This CDR3 is also generated by other DNA sequences in the sample. The rearrangement uses TRBV5-1 and TRBJ2-7; D is unclear. V lost 2 bases and J 2 bases, leaving 8 bases between the germline ends. Germline CDR1 reads SGHRS; CDR2 reads YFSETQ. The CDR3 is 13 amino acids. CDR3 sequence: CASSFGAAYEQYF. The CDR3 region has the DNA TGCGCCAGCAGCTTTGGCGCCGCCTACGAGCAGTACTTC.

Note on this clone: Other DNA sequences in this specimen translate into the identical CDR3. The chain carries TRBV12-5 and TRBJ2-1, with D possibly called TRBD1 or TRBD2 (5 bases each). CDR1 and CDR2 from the germline V gene are LGHNT and FRNRAP. CDR3 length: 13 amino acids. The ends were cut back, 7 bases at V and 2 bases at J, with 9 bases in the middle. Here the CDR3 DNA reads TGTGCTAGTGCCTTGGGGGCCTACAATGAGCAGTTCTTC. It is translated as CASALGAYNEQFF.